This T cell receptor beta chain was identified during a study of T cells in Graves' hyperthyroidism and ophthalmopathy. Looking at the study overall: Peripheral blood samples were taken at initial diagnosis, prior to any treatment. Study results and caveats: Ophthalmopathy prediction by the model preceded onset by a median about 6.3 months. The blood repertoire included most of the expanded thyroid clonotypes above 0.001.

This clonotype has ten or more counts. Its specificity is not known. PBMCs were derived from roughly 10 ml fresh peripheral blood. RNA transcripts gave rise to amplified TCR beta CDR3 regions. First-round RT-PCR with HTBI primers amplified the TCR CDR3 region. TCRdb re-called the multiplex PCR reads through MiXCR, storing one row per CDR3 protein. This table holds 700,000 to 950,000 distinct CDR3 sequences, approximately 40% found once. Sequencing used blood. This clonotype was obtained from a woman in her thirties or forties with Graves' hyperthyroidism.

CDR3 bases: TGTGCCAGCAGTGCACAGGGACCGAACACTGAAGCTTTCTTT. This gives the protein CASSAQGPNTEAFF. The chain uses TRBV27 and TRBJ1-1; D is perhaps TRBD1 (6 bases). Germline CDR1 and CDR2: MNHEY and SMNVEV (reference sequence). This CDR3 is 14 amino acids long. V was pared by 5 bases and J by 1 base, with 11 bases between.